What follows are 8 T cell receptor beta chains derived from one specimen sequenced in a study of T-cell reconstitution after alpha-beta-depleted transplantation in children. Molecular barcoding with unique molecular identifiers was used for the TCRbeta library. TCRdb passed the PCR reads through MiXCR, listing each CDR3 protein once. The sample includes 800,000 to 1,000,000 distinct CDR3 sequences, about 31% of them seen just once. The sample was PBMCs, mostly from graft donor cells, taken 360 days after TCRalphabeta/CD19-depleted stem cell transplant. Receptors were obtained from a boy in the first two years of life who had a stem cell transplant for SCID, so the T cells may come from the graft donor.

The J gene is TRBJ2-1, the V gene TRBV12-3 or TRBV12-4, with 7 bases lining up with TRBD1. CDR3 length equals 15 residues. Trimming took 7 bases from V and 0 from J; bases not matched to a gene: 6. The CDR3 protein is CASTFPGGSYNEQFF. In DNA, the CDR3 is TGTGCCAGCACCTTCCCAGGGGGCTCCTACAATGAGCAGTTCTTC.

The CDR3 bases are TGCGCCAGCAGCTTGGAACTAGCGGGGGTAGATACGCAGTATTTT. Encoded protein: CASSLELAGVDTQYF. The chain recombines TRBV5-1 with TRBJ2-3; 11 nucleotides match TRBD2. This CDR3 comprises 15 residues. The trim removed 0 bases at V and 5 bases at J, leaving 2 bases unmatched. Per the germline V gene, CDR1 is SGHRS and CDR2 is YFSETQ.

This clonotype was seen more than once but under ten times. The V call is TRBV29-1, the J call TRBJ2-2, with 13 positions matching TRBD2. With V trimmed by 4 bases and J by 0 bases, 2 bases remained unmatched. This CDR3 has 16 amino acids. Germline V gene sequence: CDR1 SQVTM, CDR2 ANQGSEA. The CDR3 nucleotides read TGCAGCGTTGGAGGGACTAGCGGGGCGAACACCGGGGAGCTGTTTTTT. This sequence encodes CSVGGTSGANTGELFF.

The chain has TRBV2 and TRBJ2-7, with D perhaps assigned TRBD1 or TRBD2 (7 bases each). V lost 6 bases to trimming and J lost 4 bases, with 19 bases between them. Germline CDR1 is SNHLY and CDR2 is FYNNEI. The CDR3 has 15 amino acids. The CDR3 DNA follows: TGTGCCAGCAGAGAGACAGGGAGGGGGCCTTACGAGCAGTACTTC. Amino acids: CASRETGRGPYEQYF.

The V call is TRBV20-1, the J call TRBJ2-1; D is perhaps TRBD2 (6 bases). V was trimmed by 0 bases and J by 4 bases, leaving 13 bases between them. Looked up from germline, CDR1 is DFQATT and CDR2 is SNEGSKA (reference sequence). The CDR3 is 15 residues long. CDR3 nucleotide sequence: TGCAGTGCTAGAGATAATAGTGCGGGGTACAATGAGCAGTTCTTC. It encodes CSARDNSAGYNEQFF.

The DNA of the CDR3 is TGTGCCACCAGCAGTGATAAGGGCGTTGCCAATCAGCCCCAGCATTTT. Translation: CATSSDKGVANQPQHF. The rearrangement uses TRBV15 and TRBJ1-5; D remains unclear. V lost 3 bases and J 3 bases, leaving 15 bases between the germline ends. Looked up from germline, CDR1 is LNHNV and CDR2 is YYDKDF (reference sequence). This CDR3 has 16 residues.

This clonotype has more than one count but fewer than ten. The CDR3 DNA is TGCAGTGCTAACTTTGCGGGGGGGCCGAACACAGATACGCAGTATTTT. Translating it yields CSANFAGGPNTDTQYF. The chain is built from TRBV20-1 and TRBJ2-3; 9 positions agree with TRBD2. J was trimmed by 2 bases and V by 4 bases; bases with no gene match: 10. The CDR3 has 16 residues. The germline V gene encodes CDR1 DFQATT and CDR2 SNEGSKA (reference sequence).

The chain employs TRBV6-5 and TRBJ2-5, with D perhaps TRBD1 (5 bases). Germline CDR1 is MNHEY and CDR2 is SVGAGI. Trimming left V 0 bases short and J 5 bases short, with 13 bases between. The CDR3 is made up of 15 amino acids. The CDR3 loop is CASSYSGIGVETQYF. CDR3 DNA sequence: TGTGCCAGCAGTTACTCGGGCATAGGGGTGGAGACCCAGTACTTC.